The 24 T cell receptor beta chains below were found in one sample sequenced in a study of T cell clonotyping in hematopoietic cell transplantation. Sequencing was performed with immunoSEQ multiplex PCR; in TCRdb, only in-frame clones are kept and a portion is missing. The table includes about 8,400 clones, roughly 91% detected once. Specimen: peripheral blood mononuclear cells, collected at the time of graft-versus-host disease after allogeneic stem cell transplant. The receptors were sampled from a male patient aged 60 to 75 who had an allogeneic stem cell transplant from a related donor, so the T cells may come from the graft donor. Some clones in this sample may be carry-over from other donors' samples.

Here the CDR3 reads CASSQQRRGQINQPQHF. The DNA of the CDR3 is TGCGCCAGCAGCCAGCAGAGGAGGGGACAGATAAATCAGCCCCAGCATTTT. The J gene is TRBJ1-5, the V gene TRBV4-1, with 7 bases fitting TRBD1. V gave up 3 bases and J gave up 4 bases; unmatched junction bases: 12. From germline, CDR1 is MGHRA and CDR2 YSYEKL. The CDR3 length is 17 residues.

Only one count was recorded for this clone. The chain carries TRBV6-1 and TRBJ2-1; possible D gene TRBD2, 6 bases. Per germline, CDR1 MNHNS and CDR2 SASEGT. CDR3 length equals 16 residues. With 0 bases removed from V and 2 bases from J, the gap between germline ends came to 11 bases. CDR3 region: CASSEALWGAYNEQFF. The DNA of the CDR3 is TGTGCCAGCAGTGAAGCGCTTTGGGGGGCCTACAATGAGCAGTTCTTC.

The chain combines TRBV7-3 with TRBJ1-6, with D possibly being TRBD1 (5 bases). The CDR3 consists of 14 residues. CDR1 and CDR2 from the germline V gene are SGHTA and FQGTGA. V gave up 6 bases and J gave up 4 bases, with 10 bases separating them. The CDR3 region is CASSSRGYNSPLHF. Here the CDR3 DNA reads TGTGCCAGCAGTTCGAGGGGTTATAATTCACCCCTCCACTTT.

This clone has a handful of counts. V is TRBV7-2 and J is TRBJ1-5; no reliable D call. The CDR3 runs to 15 residues. V was shortened by 1 base and J by 0 bases, with 7 bases between the two germline ends. The germline CDR1 and CDR2 sequences are SGHTA and FQGNSA. As DNA, the CDR3 is TGTGCCAGCAGCTTAGTGGGCGGTAGCAATCAGCCCCAGCATTTT. As protein: CASSLVGGSNQPQHF.

V usage is TRBV2 and J usage is TRBJ2-1, with a weak D call TRBD1 (6 bases). The length of the CDR3 is 14 residues. Germline-derived CDR1 and CDR2 are SNHLY and FYNNEI. The V end was cut by 7 bases, the J end by 3 bases, with 13 bases between. This CDR3 is CASTTQGHYNEQFF. For the CDR3, the DNA is TGTGCCAGCACGACACAGGGTCACTACAATGAGCAGTTCTTC.

V gene TRBV2 combines with J gene TRBJ2-2, with 8 bases fitting TRBD2. The germline gives CDR1 SNHLY, CDR2 FYNNEI. The CDR3 extends over 15 amino acids. V lost 7 bases and J lost 2; bases outside the gene matches: 6. The CDR3 loop is CASTKRGLNTGELFF. The CDR3, as DNA: TGTGCCAGCACCAAGCGGGGGCTTAACACCGGGGAGCTGTTTTTT.

The rearrangement joins TRBV4-1 to TRBJ2-7; 9 nucleotides line up with TRBD1. V was clipped by 1 base and J by 3 bases; unmatched bases: 10. CDR3 length: 17 residues. Germline V CDR1 and CDR2: MGHRA, YSYEKL. CDR3 region: CASSQVPADRGFYEQYF. CDR3 nucleotide sequence: TGCGCCAGCAGCCAAGTACCAGCGGACAGGGGATTCTACGAGCAGTACTTC.

This chain links TRBV16 with TRBJ2-7; unclear D gene. V was shortened by 0 bases and J by 3 bases, with 12 bases between the two germline ends. Germline CDR1 reads KGHSY; CDR2 reads FQNENV. There are 15 residues in the CDR3. The CDR3: CASSQSKWEGYEQYF. The CDR3 DNA sequence: TGTGCCAGCAGCCAATCGAAGTGGGAAGGCTACGAGCAGTACTTC.

This chain connects TRBV9 to TRBJ2-5, with D unclear. Germline-derived CDR1 and CDR2 are SGDLS and YYNGEE. This CDR3 spans 14 amino acids. V lost 2 bases, J lost 5 bases, and 13 bases lay in between. The CDR3 nucleotides read TGTGCCAGCAGCGTCCGTTCCGGCTCGGAGACCCAGTACTTC. Encoded protein: CASSVRSGSETQYF. Full variable domain (rest looked up from reference TRBV9 and TRBJ2-5): DSGVTQTPKHLITATGQRVTLRCSPRSGDLSVYWYQQSLDQGLQFLIQYYNGEERAKGNILERFSAQQFPDLHSELNLSSLELGDSALYFCASSVRSGSETQYFGPGTRLLVL.

The sample holds one count of this clone. The CDR3 DNA reads as TGTGCCAGCAGCGTAGGGGACACGAAAGAGACCCAGTACTTC. Translation: CASSVGDTKETQYF. This rearrangement joins TRBV9 to TRBJ2-5; TRBD1 might be the D (6 bases). Germline V gene sequence: CDR1 SGDLS, CDR2 YYNGEE. V lost 0 bases and J 3 bases, leaving 9 bases between the germline ends. The CDR3 sequence is 14 residues long. Variable domain in full (rest from reference TRBV9 and TRBJ2-5): DSGVTQTPKHLITATGQRVTLRCSPRSGDLSVYWYQQSLDQGLQFLIQYYNGEERAKGNILERFSAQQFPDLHSELNLSSLELGDSALYFCASSVGDTKETQYFGPGTRLLVL.

The J gene is TRBJ2-2, the V gene TRBV5-1; D may match TRBD1 or TRBD2 (5 bases each). This CDR3 region has 13 residues. Germline values: CDR1 SGHRS, CDR2 YFSETQ. V lost 4 bases to trimming and J lost 5 bases, with 9 bases between them. CDR3 loop: CASSGDLTGELFF. Written as DNA, the CDR3 is TGCGCCAGCAGCGGGGACCTTACCGGGGAGCTGTTTTTT.

The chain combines TRBV7-9 with TRBJ2-2, with TRBD1 as a possible D gene (7 bases). The CDR3 spans 18 residues. Germline values: CDR1 SEHNR, CDR2 FQNEAQ (reference sequence). The ends were cut back, 4 bases at V and 2 bases at J, with 20 bases in the middle. This chain's CDR3 is CASSSSDRRDYNTGELFF. CDR3 in DNA: TGTGCCAGCAGCTCATCGGACAGGCGGGATTACAACACCGGGGAGCTGTTTTTT.

This chain links TRBV4-1 with TRBJ2-7; D unclear. The germline V gene has CDR1 MGHRA and CDR2 YSYEKL. V was trimmed by 0 bases and J by 1 base, leaving 13 bases between them. CDR3 length: 16 amino acids. CDR3 protein: CASSQDIGRWSYEQYF. The CDR3 DNA reads TGCGCCAGCAGCCAAGATATCGGCAGGTGGTCCTACGAGCAGTACTTC.

V is TRBV10-3 and J is TRBJ2-3, with 11 bases fitting TRBD2. This CDR3 is 15 amino acids long. Germline V gene data show CDR1 as ENHRY and CDR2 as SYGVKD. The J segment lost 0 bases and the V segment lost 6 bases, leaving 2 bases of the junction unmatched. CDR3 in DNA: TGTGCCATCAGGACTAGCGGGGCGAGCACAGATACGCAGTATTTT. Its translation is CAIRTSGASTDTQYF.

The V gene is TRBV7-9, the J gene TRBJ1-2; 7 bases align to TRBD1. This CDR3 is 14 amino acids long. Germline V lookup: CDR1 SEHNR, CDR2 FQNEAQ (reference sequence). J was trimmed by 1 base and V by 8 bases; bases with no gene match: 7. The CDR3 nucleotides read TGTGCCAGCGCCCGACAGGGAGATAACTATGGCTACACCTTC. This encodes CASARQGDNYGYTF. Using reference TRBV7-9 and TRBJ1-2 for the parts outside the CDR3, the full variable domain is DTGVSQNPRHKITKRGQNVTFRCDPISEHNRLYWYRQTLGQGPEFLTYFQNEAQLEKSRLLSDRFSAERPKGSFSTLEIQRTEQGDSAMYLCASARQGDNYGYTFGSGTRLTVV.

This clone was observed a handful of times. The chain couples TRBV7-8 to TRBJ1-5, with 9 bases identical to TRBD1. Trimming at V came to 3 bases and at J to 3 bases, leaving 3 bases not matched to a gene. The CDR3 totals 15 residues. Germline-derived CDR1 and CDR2 are SGHVS and FQNEAQ. The CDR3 protein is CASSLTGGFNQPQHF. CDR3 DNA: TGTGCCAGCAGCTTGACAGGGGGATTCAATCAGCCCCAGCATTTT.

CDR3 sequence: CSARENEQFF. The CDR3 nucleotides read TGCAGTGCTAGAGAGAATGAGCAGTTCTTC. The chain has TRBV20-1 and TRBJ2-1; no clear D gene. Germline CDR1 is DFQATT and CDR2 is SNEGSKA (reference sequence). This CDR3 spans 10 amino acids. V shed 0 bases and J shed 7 bases, with 1 base lying between them.

CDR3 sequence reads: CASSPDSGEQYF. DNA of the CDR3: TGTGCCAGCAGCCCCGATTCCGGGGAGCAGTACTTC. This sequence joins TRBV21-1 and TRBJ2-7; TRBD2, the table's D call, lacks a check against the DNA. TRBV21-1 constitutes a pseudogene. CDR3 length equals 12 residues.

This chain joins TRBV11-2 and TRBJ1-4; no definite D call. This CDR3 is built from 12 residues. Trimming cost V 1 base and J 8 bases, with 5 bases left between them. Per germline, CDR1 SGHAT and CDR2 FQNNGV. The CDR3 loop reads CASSLVSEKLFF. The CDR3, as DNA: TGTGCCAGCAGCTTAGTGTCGGAAAAACTGTTTTTT.

This chain connects TRBV5-1 to TRBJ1-2; TRBD1 is a possible D gene (6 bases). V lost 5 bases to trimming and J lost 5 bases, with 16 bases between them. This CDR3 comprises 14 residues. Germline assignment: CDR1 SGHRS and CDR2 YFSETQ. CDR3 loop: CASRLTGSGYGYTF. The CDR3 DNA follows: TGCGCCAGCAGGTTAACAGGGTCTGGGTATGGCTACACCTTC.

The gene calls are TRBV19 and TRBJ2-5; a weak D match, TRBD2 (5 bases). Trimming shortened V by 3 bases and J by 4 bases, and 18 bases separated the two germline ends. Germline V lookup: CDR1 LNHDA, CDR2 SQIVND (reference sequence). The CDR3 contains 16 residues. CDR3 coding DNA: TGTGCCAGTAGTATTCGGCCAGAGGGCTTCGGAGAGACCCAGTACTTC. It yields the protein CASSIRPEGFGETQYF.

This clone was counted between two and nine times. This rearrangement joins TRBV7-8 to TRBJ2-5, with D possibly matching TRBD1 (7 bases). Trimming took 5 bases from V and 12 from J, leaving 16 bases between them. Germline V gene lookup returns CDR1 SGHVS and CDR2 FQNEAQ. The CDR3 length is 12 residues. This CDR3 reads CASSPGGLKEYF. The CDR3, as DNA: TGTGCCAGCAGCCCAGGGGGGCTGAAGGAGTACTTC.

This chain joins TRBV6-5 and TRBJ2-3, with 11 bases lining up with TRBD2. This CDR3 region has 15 residues. CDR1 is MNHEY, CDR2 SVGAGI, per germline. The V segment lost 5 bases and the J segment 5 bases; nucleotides outside the gene matches: 6. The CDR3 is CASSGGLAGGDTQYF. CDR3 in DNA: TGTGCCAGCAGTGGCGGACTAGCGGGCGGAGATACGCAGTATTTT.

This clone came up once. This chain links TRBV5-6 with TRBJ1-5; D remains ambiguous. Trimming pared 2 bases from V and 0 bases from J, leaving 9 bases between. The CDR3 loop spans 15 amino acids. Germline values: CDR1 SGHDT, CDR2 YYEEEE. The CDR3 region is CASSLQPNSNQPQHF. CDR3 nucleotide sequence: TGTGCCAGCAGCTTACAGCCGAATAGCAATCAGCCCCAGCATTTT.